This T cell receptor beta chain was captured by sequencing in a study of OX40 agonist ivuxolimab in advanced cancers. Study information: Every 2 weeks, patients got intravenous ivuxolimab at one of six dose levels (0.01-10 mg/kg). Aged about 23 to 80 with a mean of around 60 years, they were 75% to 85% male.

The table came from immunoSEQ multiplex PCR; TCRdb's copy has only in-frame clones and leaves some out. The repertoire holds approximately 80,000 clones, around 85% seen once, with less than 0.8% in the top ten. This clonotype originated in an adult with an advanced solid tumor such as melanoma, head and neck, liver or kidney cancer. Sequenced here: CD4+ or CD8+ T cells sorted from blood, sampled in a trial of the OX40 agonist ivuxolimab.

The CDR3 DNA reads as TGTGCCAGCAGTGGGTCCCGTAGCGGGGGGGCAAGGGATACGCAGTATTTT. It translates to CASSGSRSGGARDTQYF. The rearrangement joins TRBV2 to TRBJ2-3; 11 positions agree with TRBD2. The trim removed 4 bases at V and 6 bases at J, leaving 12 bases unmatched. Germline-derived CDR1 and CDR2 are SNHLY and FYNNEI. The CDR3 runs 17 residues.